One and the same sample provided the 10 T cell receptor beta chains below, sequenced in a study of technical replicates of blood from a few donors. Generated by immunoSEQ multiplex PCR, the TCRdb table keeps only in-frame clones and is missing some. The sample has around 100,000 clones, approximately 95% seen once. Sequencing was performed on T cells isolated from PBMCs. The receptors were gathered from a human donor in good health.

In this sample, this clone turned up once. The chain is built from TRBV27 and TRBJ2-5; TRBD1 is a possible D gene (6 bases). Germline V lookup: CDR1 MNHEY, CDR2 SMNVEV (reference sequence). This CDR3 region has 15 residues. Trimming took off 4 bases at V and 1 base at J, with 13 bases between the two ends. CDR3 nucleotides: TGTGCCAGCAGTTCCAGGGGCCGCCCCCAAGAGACCCAGTACTTC. Translating it yields CASSSRGRPQETQYF.

The V call is TRBV7-2, the J call TRBJ2-2, with 12 bases that match TRBD2. V was pared by 4 bases and J by 4 bases, with 4 bases of the junction left unmatched. The CDR3 sequence is 16 residues long. The germline CDR1 and CDR2 sequences are SGHTA and FQGNSA. The CDR3, as DNA: TGTGCCAGCAGCTCACCGGGACTAGCGGGCACCGGGGAGCTGTTTTTT. Protein product: CASSSPGLAGTGELFF.

V is TRBV5-1 and J is TRBJ2-5; 15 positions match TRBD2. The CDR3 runs to 16 residues. CDR1 is SGHRS, CDR2 YFSETQ, per germline. V lost 4 bases to trimming and J lost 5 bases; unmatched junction nucleotides: 6. CDR3 DNA: TGCGCCAGCAGCCCGCGGACTAGCGGGAGGGAGGAGACCCAGTACTTC. Encoded protein: CASSPRTSGREETQYF.

The chain joins TRBV2 to TRBJ2-5, with no clear D. Germline CDR1 is SNHLY and CDR2 is FYNNEI. The V end was cut by 4 bases, the J end by 5 bases, with 5 bases between. CDR3 length equals 11 residues. The CDR3 DNA sequence: TGTGCCAGCAGTGGTTCTGAGACCCAGTACTTC. It specifies CASSGSETQYF.

For this clone: Within the sample, other DNA sequences also encode this same CDR3. The gene calls are TRBV27 and TRBJ2-1; no reliable D call. CDR3 size: 11 residues. The V gene lost 6 bases and the J gene lost 4 bases, with 4 bases spanning the gap. The V gene's germline CDR1 is MNHEY and CDR2 SMNVEV (reference sequence). CDR3 DNA: TGTGCCAGCAGCCTATACAATGAGCAGTTCTTC. Protein product: CASSLYNEQFF.

The chain carries TRBV27 and TRBJ2-7; D not certain. In germline, CDR1 is MNHEY, CDR2 SMNVEV (reference sequence). This CDR3 is 13 amino acids long. V was trimmed by 0 bases and J by 2 bases, leaving 5 bases between them. The CDR3 here is CASSLSRTYEQYF. CDR3 DNA: TGTGCCAGCAGTTTATCGAGGACCTACGAGCAGTACTTC.

This clone was seen a handful of times. Within the sample, other DNA sequences also encode this same CDR3. The chain recombines TRBV7-2 with TRBJ1-1, with D unclear. With 3 bases removed from V and 0 bases from J, the gap between germline ends came to 5 bases. Per germline, CDR1 SGHTA and CDR2 FQGNSA. The CDR3 is made up of 13 amino acids. The CDR3 DNA reads TGTGCCAGCAGCTTGACTGTGAACACTGAAGCTTTCTTT. This sequence encodes CASSLTVNTEAFF.

The chain has TRBV11-3 and TRBJ2-1; 8 bases fit TRBD2. V was clipped by 5 bases and J by 4 bases; unmatched bases: 13. This CDR3 has 17 amino acids. Germline-derived CDR1 and CDR2 are SGHNT and YENEEA. The CDR3, as DNA: TGTGCCAGCAGCCTTCTCCCCCGACTAGCGATGTACAATGAGCAGTTCTTC. Protein product: CASSLLPRLAMYNEQFF.

V and J are TRBV27 and TRBJ1-4, with D perhaps TRBD1 (5 bases). CDR1 is MNHEY, CDR2 SMNVEV, per germline (reference sequence). The CDR3 sequence is 13 residues long. The germline V and J ends were trimmed by 5 bases and 7 bases, with 11 bases remaining between them. In DNA form, the CDR3 reads TGTGCCAGCAGTAACAGGAACCTTGAAAAACTGTTTTTT. Amino acids: CASSNRNLEKLFF.

The genes are TRBV6-1 and TRBJ2-7; 9 bases line up with TRBD2. CDR3 length: 16 residues. Germline V gene lookup returns CDR1 MNHNS and CDR2 SASEGT. J lost 0 bases, V lost 2 bases, and 5 bases had no gene match. In nucleotides, the CDR3 is TGTGCCAGCAGTGAATTTGGTAGCGGGAGCTCCTACGAGCAGTACTTC. This translates into CASSEFGSGSSYEQYF.